The 16 T cell receptor beta chains listed next were all sequenced from one sample in a study of T cells after yellow fever vaccination. TCRdb redid the calling of the 5' RACE reads with MiXCR, one entry per CDR3 protein. The data show 30,000 or so distinct CDR3 sequences, about 4.4% seen once. This specimen consisted of CD8+ T cells sorted from PBMCs, obtained 5 days after the yellow fever booster vaccination. The source is a man younger than 45 who received the YFV17D yellow fever vaccine.

This clonotype was counted once. The chain couples TRBV7-6 to TRBJ2-1; 13 bases map to TRBD2. The CDR3 is 15 amino acids. The V gene's germline CDR1 is SGHVS and CDR2 FNYEAQ. V gave up 2 bases and J gave up 10 bases; unmatched junction bases: 5. This chain's CDR3 is CASSLRLAGGLEQFF. DNA of the CDR3: TGTGCCAGCAGCTTACGACTAGCGGGAGGACTGGAGCAGTTCTTC.

This clonotype occurred many times. V is TRBV29-1 and J is TRBJ2-3; TRBD2 matches at 7 bases. The J segment lost 5 bases and the V segment lost 0 bases, leaving 8 bases of the junction unmatched. CDR1 SQVTM and CDR2 ANQGSEA come from the germline V gene. CDR3 size: 15 residues. The CDR3 region has the DNA TGCAGCGTTGAAGATCTAGGCGGGGGTAAAGATACGCAGTATTTT. Its translation: CSVEDLGGGKDTQYF.

This chain joins TRBV13 and TRBJ2-7; 8 bases are a match to TRBD2. Germline V gene data show CDR1 as PRHDT and CDR2 as FYEKMQ (reference sequence). V lost 4 bases, J lost 2 bases, and 10 bases stayed unmatched. The CDR3 contains 16 residues. CDR3 region: CASSSPSGGRTYEQYF. CDR3 DNA sequence: TGTGCCAGCAGCTCCCCCTCTGGCGGGAGGACCTACGAGCAGTACTTC. Filled out from reference TRBV13 and TRBJ2-7, the complete variable domain reads AAGVIQSPRHLIKEKRETATLKCYPIPRHDTVYWYQQGPGQDPQFLISFYEKMQSDKGSIPDRFSAQQFSDYHSELNMSSLELGDSALYFCASSSPSGGRTYEQYFGPGTRLTVT.

Note on this clonotype: It may be a read error: a sequence one base away is much more abundant. The V call is TRBV12-3 or TRBV12-4, the J call TRBJ2-6; the D gene is possibly TRBD1 (6 bases). The CDR3 has 17 amino acids. The CDR3 DNA reads TGTACCAGCAGTTTACTTGTACTGGGGGCAGGGGCCAACGTCCTGACTTTC. It yields the protein CTSSLLVLGAGANVLTF.

Ten or more counts support this clonotype. V gene TRBV6-2 or TRBV6-3 combines with J gene TRBJ2-1; 14 positions match TRBD2. CDR1 and CDR2 from the germline V gene are MNHEY and SVGEGT. J was trimmed by 7 bases and V by 8 bases; bases with no gene match: 19. This CDR3 comprises 19 residues. CDR3 nucleotide sequence: TGTGCCAGCGTAGGAATGGGACTAGCGGGAGCGTTAGAGAGGAATGAGCAGTTCTTC. Translation: CASVGMGLAGALERNEQFF.

This clonotype was observed at least ten times. The genes are TRBV19 and TRBJ2-7; possible D gene TRBD1, 6 bases. Germline V gene sequence: CDR1 LNHDA, CDR2 SQIVND (reference sequence). This CDR3 has 15 amino acids. Between the trimmed V and J ends, which lost 4 bases and 6 bases, there was a span of 19 bases. The CDR3, as DNA: TGTGCCAGTAGTAACCGACAGGCGGAGTACTCCGAGCAGTACTTC. It yields the protein CASSNRQAEYSEQYF.

This clonotype was counted ten times or more. CDR3: CASSQDEQGVTDTQYF. CDR3 in DNA: TGTGCCAGCAGCCAAGATGAACAGGGGGTTACAGATACGCAGTATTTT. This rearrangement joins TRBV3-1 to TRBJ2-3, with 8 bases lining up with TRBD1. The CDR3 totals 16 residues. The V segment lost 0 bases and the J segment 3 bases; nucleotides outside the gene matches: 5. From germline, CDR1 is LGHDT and CDR2 YNNKEL (reference sequence).

This clonotype came up many times. This chain joins TRBV5-6 and TRBJ1-1, with a possible D match to TRBD1 (6 bases). The CDR3 loop spans 15 amino acids. The germline V and J ends were trimmed by 4 bases and 1 base, with 14 bases remaining between them. CDR1 and CDR2 (germline): SGHDT, YYEEEE. The CDR3 nucleotides are TGTGCCAGCAGCCTATCCGGACAGTGGAACACTGAAGCTTTCTTT. This encodes CASSLSGQWNTEAFF.

This clonotype was found once. The V and J genes are TRBV5-4 and TRBJ2-2; D is unresolved. The CDR3 runs to 12 residues. Trimming cost V 3 bases and J 7 bases, with 7 bases left between them. The germline CDR1 and CDR2 sequences are SGHNT and YYREEE (reference sequence). CDR3 residues: CASSYEHGELFF. The DNA for the CDR3 is TGTGCCAGCAGCTACGAGCACGGGGAGCTGTTTTTT.

In its sample, this clonotype was seen many times. The chain links TRBV4-2 to TRBJ2-2, with 11 bases matching TRBD2. The germline CDR1 and CDR2 sequences are LGHNA and YNFKEQ. This CDR3 comprises 18 residues. Trimming removed 0 bases from V and 5 bases from J; junction bases left unmatched: 8. CDR3 region: CASSQDPLAGGLTGELFF. The CDR3 DNA sequence: TGTGCCAGCAGCCAAGATCCCCTAGCGGGAGGCTTGACCGGGGAGCTGTTTTTT.

This clonotype was observed at least ten times. The chain recombines TRBV5-5 with TRBJ2-5, with TRBD2 as a possible D gene (6 bases). V shed 7 bases and J shed 4 bases, with 14 bases lying between them. The CDR3 consists of 13 residues. The V gene's germline CDR1 is SGHKS and CDR2 YYEKEE (reference sequence). The DNA of the CDR3 is TGTGCCAGCTCCTCAGTGGGGGGAGAGACCCAGTACTTC. Amino acids: CASSSVGGETQYF.

J is TRBJ1-6 and V is TRBV5-5; maybe TRBD1 (6 bases). V dropped 2 bases and J dropped 3 bases, with 9 bases sitting between them. There are 15 residues in the CDR3. Germline values: CDR1 SGHKS, CDR2 YYEKEE (reference sequence). The CDR3 coding sequence is TGTGCCAGCAGCTTCCTGGACAGCTATAATTCACCCCTCCACTTT. Residues: CASSFLDSYNSPLHF.

This clonotype was counted ten times or more. The V call is TRBV5-6, the J call TRBJ1-1; TRBD1 is a possible D gene (6 bases). The CDR3 sequence is 16 residues long. V lost 4 bases and J lost 1, with 17 bases in between. The germline V gene encodes CDR1 SGHDT and CDR2 YYEEEE. The CDR3 DNA is TGTGCCAGCAGCCAGGGGAGGGGGTTTAGGAACACTGAAGCTTTCTTT. It is translated as CASSQGRGFRNTEAFF.

This clonotype was detected many times. The chain employs TRBV20-1 and TRBJ1-2; D uncertain. In germline, CDR1 is DFQATT, CDR2 SNEGSKA (reference sequence). The V end was cut by 6 bases, the J end by 1 base, with 18 bases between. The CDR3 covers 15 residues. The CDR3, as DNA: TGCAGTGCCAAGATGACACTGACTGATAACTATGGCTACACCTTC. It translates to CSAKMTLTDNYGYTF.

This clonotype was counted a few times. V and J are TRBV3-1 and TRBJ1-1, with D unclear. The CDR3 length is 12 residues. Germline loops: CDR1 LGHDT, CDR2 YNNKEL (reference sequence). The V end was cut by 8 bases, the J end by 1 base, with 8 bases between. The CDR3 reads CASPPGNTEAFF. In nucleotides, the CDR3 is TGTGCCAGCCCCCCAGGGAACACTGAAGCTTTCTTT.

This clonotype has ten or more counts. V is TRBV20-1 and J is TRBJ2-2; 7 nucleotides agree with TRBD1. This CDR3 region has 17 residues. The germline V gene has CDR1 DFQATT and CDR2 SNEGSKA (reference sequence). J was trimmed by 1 base and V by 0 bases; bases with no gene match: 8. The CDR3 loop is CSARDPQGVENTGELFF. The DNA of the CDR3 is TGCAGTGCTAGAGATCCCCAGGGGGTAGAGAACACCGGGGAGCTGTTTTTT.